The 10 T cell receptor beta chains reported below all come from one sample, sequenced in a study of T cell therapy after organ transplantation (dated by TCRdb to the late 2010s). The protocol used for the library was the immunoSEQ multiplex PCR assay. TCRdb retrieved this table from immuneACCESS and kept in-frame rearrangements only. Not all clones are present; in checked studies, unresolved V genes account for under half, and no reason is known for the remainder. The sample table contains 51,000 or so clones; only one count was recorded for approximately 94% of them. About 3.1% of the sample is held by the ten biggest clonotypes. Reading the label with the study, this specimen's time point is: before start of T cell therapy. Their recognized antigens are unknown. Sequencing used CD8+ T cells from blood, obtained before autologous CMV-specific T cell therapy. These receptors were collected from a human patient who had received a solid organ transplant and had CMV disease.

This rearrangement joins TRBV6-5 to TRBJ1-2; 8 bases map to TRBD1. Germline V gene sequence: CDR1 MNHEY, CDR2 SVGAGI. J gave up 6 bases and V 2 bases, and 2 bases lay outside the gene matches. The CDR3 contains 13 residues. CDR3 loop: CASSYPDRDGYTF. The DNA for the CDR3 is TGTGCCAGCAGTTACCCGGACAGGGATGGCTACACCTTC.

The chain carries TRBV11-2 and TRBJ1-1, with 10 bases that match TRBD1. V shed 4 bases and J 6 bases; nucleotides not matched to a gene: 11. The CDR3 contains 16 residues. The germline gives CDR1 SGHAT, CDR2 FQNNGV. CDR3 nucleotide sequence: TGTGCCAGCAGCTCCTCTTCCGGGACAGGGGATTCTGAAGCTTTCTTT. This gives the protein CASSSSSGTGDSEAFF.

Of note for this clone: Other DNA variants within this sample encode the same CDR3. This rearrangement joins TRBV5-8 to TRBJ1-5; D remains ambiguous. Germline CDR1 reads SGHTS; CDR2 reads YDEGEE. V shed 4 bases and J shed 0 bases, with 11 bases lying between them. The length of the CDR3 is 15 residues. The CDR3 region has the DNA TGTGCCAGCAGCAAGGACGGAATTAGCAATCAGCCCCAGCATTTT. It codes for CASSKDGISNQPQHF. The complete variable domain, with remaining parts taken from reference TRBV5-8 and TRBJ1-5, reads EAGVTQSPTHLIKTRGQQATLRCSPISGHTSVYWYQQALGLGLQFLLWYDEGEERNRGNFPPRFSGRQFPNYSSELNVNALELEDSALYLCASSKDGISNQPQHFGDGTRLSIL.

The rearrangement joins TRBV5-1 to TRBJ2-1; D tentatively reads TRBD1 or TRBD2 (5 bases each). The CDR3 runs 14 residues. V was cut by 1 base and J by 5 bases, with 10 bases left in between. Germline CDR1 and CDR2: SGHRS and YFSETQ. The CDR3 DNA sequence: TGCGCCAGCAGCTTGTTGGGACGGAACAATGAGCAGTTCTTC. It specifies CASSLLGRNNEQFF.

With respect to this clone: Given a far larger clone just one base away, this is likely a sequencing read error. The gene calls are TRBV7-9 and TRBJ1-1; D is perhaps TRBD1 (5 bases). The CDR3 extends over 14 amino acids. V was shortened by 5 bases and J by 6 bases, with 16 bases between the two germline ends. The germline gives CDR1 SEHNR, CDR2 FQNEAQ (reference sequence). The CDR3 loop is CASSLSDSLAEAFF. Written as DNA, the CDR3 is TGTGCCAGCAGCCTTTCAGACAGTCTCGCTGAAGCTTTCTTT.

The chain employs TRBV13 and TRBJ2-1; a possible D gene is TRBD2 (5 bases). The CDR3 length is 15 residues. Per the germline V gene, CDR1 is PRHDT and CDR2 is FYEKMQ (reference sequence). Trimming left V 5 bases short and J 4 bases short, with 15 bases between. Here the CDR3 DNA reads TGTGCCAGCAGCGGCGGAGCGGTCCCTTACAATGAGCAGTTCTTC. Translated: CASSGGAVPYNEQFF.

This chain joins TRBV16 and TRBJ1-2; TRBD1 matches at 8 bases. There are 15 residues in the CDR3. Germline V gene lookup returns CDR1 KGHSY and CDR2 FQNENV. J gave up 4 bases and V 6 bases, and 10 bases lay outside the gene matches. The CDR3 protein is CASSHDRGETYGYTF. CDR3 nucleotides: TGTGCCAGCAGTCACGACAGGGGCGAGACCTATGGCTACACCTTC.

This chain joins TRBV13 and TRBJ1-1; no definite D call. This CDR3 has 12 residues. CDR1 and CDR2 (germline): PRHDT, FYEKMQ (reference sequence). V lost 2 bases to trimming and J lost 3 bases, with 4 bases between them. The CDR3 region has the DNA TGTGCCAGCAGCTTATGGGACACTGAAGCTTTCTTT. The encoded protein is CASSLWDTEAFF.

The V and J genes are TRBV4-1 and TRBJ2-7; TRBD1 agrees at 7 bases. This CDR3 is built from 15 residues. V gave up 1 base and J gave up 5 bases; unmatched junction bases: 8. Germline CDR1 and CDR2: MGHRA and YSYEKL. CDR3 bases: TGCGCCAGCAGCCAAGCCCTCCGAGGGGGCAACGAGCAGTACTTC. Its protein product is CASSQALRGGNEQYF.

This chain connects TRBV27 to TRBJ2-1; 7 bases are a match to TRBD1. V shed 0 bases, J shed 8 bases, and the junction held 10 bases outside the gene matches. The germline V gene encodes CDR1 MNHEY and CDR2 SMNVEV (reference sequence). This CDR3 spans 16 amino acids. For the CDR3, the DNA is TGTGCCAGCAGTTTATCGGCAGGGGGATCTATCCATGAGCAGTTCTTC. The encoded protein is CASSLSAGGSIHEQFF.